The 8 T cell receptor beta chains below all came from one sample that was sequenced in a study of identical twins. One entry per CDR3 protein results from TCRdb running MiXCR on the 5' RACE reads. The table records hundreds of thousands of distinct CDR3 sequences, more than 6.5% of them present only once. A further study also used this sample, focusing on yellow fever vaccine responses in identical twins.

Sequencing used PBMCs. Receptors originate from a woman in her late teens or twenties in good health.

Ten or more counts support this clonotype. The J gene is TRBJ2-5, the V gene TRBV24-1, with 8 bases that match TRBD2. The CDR3 has 16 amino acids. CDR1 is KGHDR, CDR2 SFDVKD, per germline. Trimming removed 3 bases from V and 4 bases from J; junction bases left unmatched: 9. CDR3: CATSDPPREGRETQYF. The CDR3 bases are TGTGCCACCAGTGATCCCCCCCGGGAGGGGCGAGAGACCCAGTACTTC.

This clonotype was seen a few times. The V and J genes are TRBV18 and TRBJ2-2, with D tentatively TRBD1 (5 bases). The ends were cut back, 1 base at V and 3 bases at J, with 12 bases in the middle. Germline lookup yields CDR1 KGHSH and CDR2 LQKENI. The CDR3 is 16 amino acids. CDR3 bases: TGTGCCAGCTCACCACTGCAGGGCTCGGACACCGGGGAGCTGTTTTTT. This translates into CASSPLQGSDTGELFF.

The J gene is TRBJ2-2, the V gene TRBV2; D remains unclear. The CDR3 sequence is 11 residues long. Germline V gives CDR1 SNHLY, CDR2 FYNNEI. V was pared by 7 bases and J by 7 bases, with 7 bases between. The CDR3 DNA reads as TGTGCCAGCACTAGGTTCGGGGAGCTGTTTTTT. It is translated as CASTRFGELFF.

This clonotype was recorded a few times. The rearrangement links TRBV7-9 to TRBJ1-1, with TRBD1 identical over 9 bases. The CDR3 extends over 15 amino acids. The germline V gene encodes CDR1 SEHNR and CDR2 FQNEAQ (reference sequence). Germline trimming cut 4 bases from V and 5 bases from J; bases unmatched to any gene: 8. The DNA of the CDR3 is TGTGCCAGCAGCTCCTACAGGGGGCTAATTACTGAAGCTTTCTTT. It encodes CASSSYRGLITEAFF.

This clonotype was seen ten or more times. The rearrangement joins TRBV20-1 to TRBJ2-7, with D possibly matching TRBD2 (6 bases). There are 14 residues in the CDR3. V was shortened by 1 base and J by 4 bases, with 14 bases between the two germline ends. Germline CDR1 reads DFQATT; CDR2 reads SNEGSKA (reference sequence). The CDR3 protein is CSARVPSEGYEQYF. CDR3 nucleotide sequence: TGCAGTGCTAGAGTTCCATCGGAGGGTTACGAGCAGTACTTC.

This chain uses TRBV2 with TRBJ2-3; no firm D call. With 4 bases removed from V and 4 bases from J, the gap between germline ends came to 18 bases. The CDR3 runs to 16 residues. The germline V gene has CDR1 SNHLY and CDR2 FYNNEI. CDR3 coding DNA: TGTGCCAGCAGTGGACTTGCCCGACGCGACGCAGATACGCAGTATTTT. This sequence encodes CASSGLARRDADTQYF.

The V and J genes are TRBV4-2 and TRBJ2-5; 7 bases match TRBD2. The V gene end was trimmed by 1 base and the J gene end by 1 base; junction bases not matched to a gene: 9. Per the germline V gene, CDR1 is LGHNA and CDR2 is YNFKEQ. This CDR3 is built from 17 residues. CDR3 DNA: TGTGCCAGCAGCCAAGTGGTGGCTAGCGGACCCCAAGAGACCCAGTACTTC. This codes for CASSQVVASGPQETQYF.

The chain employs TRBV20-1 and TRBJ2-5, with 9 nucleotides matching TRBD1. Germline V gene data show CDR1 as DFQATT and CDR2 as SNEGSKA (reference sequence). V lost 5 bases and J lost 5; bases outside the gene matches: 3. The CDR3 runs to 12 residues. The CDR3 protein is CSAWDRVETQYF. The CDR3 DNA reads as TGCAGTGCTTGGGACAGGGTGGAGACCCAGTACTTC.